The source of this T cell receptor (beta chain) is a study of CD8 T cells in Susac syndrome. An amount of RNA that ranged from about 0.45 to 1 ug was reverse transcribed with random hexamers. With immunoSEQ multiplex PCR, TCR beta CDR3 was amplified across 54 Vbeta and 13 Jbeta. Each CDR3 protein gets one entry after TCRdb re-called the immunoSEQ multiplex PCR reads with MiXCR. The table has 200,000 to 300,000 distinct CDR3 sequences, around 96% seen once. V was clipped by 6 bases and J by 3 bases, with 12 bases between them. Germline V gives CDR1 SQVTM, CDR2 ANQGSEA. The length of the CDR3 is 13 residues.

The chain carries TRBV29-1 and TRBJ1-5, with D tentatively TRBD1 (5 bases). The sample comprised CD4+ T cells from PBMCs. The receptor comes from a human donor with Susac syndrome. The CDR3 coding sequence is TGCAGCGTAGTAGGAGGGGACAATCAGCCCCAGCATTTT. Translation gives CSVVGGDNQPQHF. Based on the CDR3 plus reference TRBV29-1 and TRBJ1-5, the full variable domain is SAVISQKPSRDICQRGTSLTIQCQVDSQVTMMFWYRQQPGQSLTLIATANQGSEATYESGFVIDKFPISRPNLTFSTLTVSNMSPEDSSIYLCSVVGGDNQPQHFGDGTRLSIL.